This entry lists 8 T cell receptor beta chains sequenced from one sample in a study of T cell changes during pregnancy in multiple sclerosis. Assay: immunoSEQ multiplex PCR; the TCRdb copy retains only in-frame clones and omits some. The sample includes approximately 100,000 clones, about 93% of them seen just once. Source: peripheral blood, taken in the first trimester of pregnancy. The receptors come from a female donor with multiple sclerosis, enrolled in a pregnancy study.

The chain recombines TRBV30 with TRBJ1-5; D gene uncertain. V shed 5 bases and J shed 4 bases, with 12 bases lying between them. The CDR3 extends over 13 amino acids. Germline V gene sequence: CDR1 GTSNPN, CDR2 SVGIG (reference sequence). The CDR3 nucleotides read TGTGCCTGGGGTCCCGGGGTTAATCAGCCCCAGCATTTT. It specifies CAWGPGVNQPQHF.

The V gene is TRBV5-4, the J gene TRBJ1-5, with 8 bases lining up with TRBD1. The CDR3 length is 13 residues. J lost 7 bases, V lost 4 bases, and 4 bases had no gene match. Germline values: CDR1 SGHNT, CDR2 YYREEE (reference sequence). The CDR3 coding sequence is TGTGCCAGCAGCAGGGGACAGGCGCAGCCCCAGCATTTT. Translating gives CASSRGQAQPQHF.

The chain combines TRBV19 with TRBJ2-7, with 11 bases lining up with TRBD1. Germline assignment: CDR1 LNHDA and CDR2 SQIVND (reference sequence). Trimming took 3 bases from V and 3 from J; bases not matched to a gene: 4. The CDR3 has 15 amino acids. In DNA, the CDR3 is TGTGCCAGTAGTATCGGGACAGGGGGTTACTACGAGCAGTACTTC. Amino acids: CASSIGTGGYYEQYF.

The chain has TRBV4-2 and TRBJ2-1; the D gene is possibly TRBD1 (5 bases). V lost 5 bases and J lost 2, with 13 bases in between. Per the germline V gene, CDR1 is LGHNA and CDR2 is YNFKEQ. This CDR3 has 15 amino acids. This chain's CDR3 is CASSSLPDTYNEQFF. The CDR3 bases are TGTGCCAGCAGCTCCCTCCCGGACACCTACAATGAGCAGTTCTTC.

The V call is TRBV9, the J call TRBJ1-6; D possibly corresponds to TRBD1 (6 bases). The CDR3 is 14 residues long. The V end was cut by 7 bases, the J end by 7 bases, with 15 bases between. Looked up from germline, CDR1 is SGDLS and CDR2 is YYNGEE. The DNA for the CDR3 is TGTGCCAGCGCGCTTTCGGGACAAAATTCACCCCTCCACTTT. Translated, it gives CASALSGQNSPLHF.

This clone has only one observation. V usage is TRBV4-1 and J usage is TRBJ1-5; no clear D gene. Germline CDR1 MGHRA, CDR2 YSYEKL. The CDR3 extends over 18 amino acids. V lost 0 bases and J 1 base, leaving 16 bases between the germline ends. DNA for the CDR3: TGCGCCAGCAGCCAAGAACGTTTACCCGGTACGAGCAATCAGCCCCAGCATTTT. Translating it yields CASSQERLPGTSNQPQHF.

The rearrangement uses TRBV11-2 and TRBJ2-2; 7 bases agree with TRBD2. V lost 2 bases to trimming and J lost 6 bases; unmatched junction nucleotides: 6. The CDR3 runs to 15 residues. Germline assignment: CDR1 SGHAT and CDR2 FQNNGV. The CDR3 DNA follows: TGTGCCAGCAGCTTATGGGGGGGATCCCCCGGGGAGCTGTTTTTT. Protein: CASSLWGGSPGELFF.

The chain links TRBV7-3 to TRBJ1-2; tentatively, D is TRBD1 (5 bases). The ends were cut back, 5 bases at V and 5 bases at J, with 27 bases in the middle. The germline gives CDR1 SGHTA, CDR2 FQGTGA. The CDR3 sequence is 18 residues long. The CDR3 DNA is TGTGCCAGCAGCCTATCGGGTGTGGGGGGTGGCGGGTTGTATGGCTACACCTTC. It encodes CASSLSGVGGGGLYGYTF.